One sample yielded the 3 T cell receptor beta chains listed below, sequenced in a study of CD8+ T cells in alopecia areata. Following extraction, RNA underwent reverse transcription to cDNA, which served as the sequencing template. Produced via immunoSEQ multiplex PCR; TCRdb's table is partial and in-frame only. This sample has about 2,700 clones, each found more than once. The sample taken for sequencing was lesional skin. The receptors stem from a C3H/HeJ mouse with alopecia areata. Mouse strain MHC haplotype: H2-k.

There are many counts of this clone. Gene and germline names: mouse. Read data end 4 residues before the CDR3 end; the end is taken from the germline J gene. The chain carries TRBV13-2 and TRBJ1-4; D perhaps matches TRBD1 (6 bases). The CDR3 is made up of 15 amino acids. CDR1 NNHNN and CDR2 SYGAGS come from the germline V gene (reference sequence). V gave up 0 bases and J gave up 3 bases, with 9 bases separating them. CDR3 sequence: CASGDVGTTNERLFF. CDR3 DNA (partial): TGTGCCAGCGGTGATGTTGGGACAACCAACGAA.

This clone has a count of ten or more. Any gene name here is a mouse gene name. The missing CDR3 end, 4 residues past where the read stops, is filled in from the germline J gene. The rearrangement links TRBV5 to TRBJ2-1, with TRBD1 identical over 7 bases. Germline V CDR1 and CDR2: LGHNA, YNLKQL (reference sequence). V was pared by 0 bases and J by 4 bases, with 0 bases of the junction left unmatched. The length of the CDR3 is 14 residues. Here the CDR3 reads CASSQEGQYAEQFF. The CDR3 DNA, read in part, is TGTGCCAGCAGCCAAGAGGGACAGTATGCT.

This clone was seen many times. Gene and germline names: mouse. The read halts 4 residues ahead of the CDR3 end, with the missing end drawn from the germline J gene. This sequence joins TRBV13-1 and TRBJ2-1; 7 nucleotides match TRBD1. CDR1 and CDR2 (germline): NSHNY, SYGAGN. The CDR3 contains 14 residues. CDR3 amino acids: CASTRQGTGAEQFF. CDR3 DNA, as far as it was read: TGTGCCAGCACCCGACAGGGAACGGGGGCT.